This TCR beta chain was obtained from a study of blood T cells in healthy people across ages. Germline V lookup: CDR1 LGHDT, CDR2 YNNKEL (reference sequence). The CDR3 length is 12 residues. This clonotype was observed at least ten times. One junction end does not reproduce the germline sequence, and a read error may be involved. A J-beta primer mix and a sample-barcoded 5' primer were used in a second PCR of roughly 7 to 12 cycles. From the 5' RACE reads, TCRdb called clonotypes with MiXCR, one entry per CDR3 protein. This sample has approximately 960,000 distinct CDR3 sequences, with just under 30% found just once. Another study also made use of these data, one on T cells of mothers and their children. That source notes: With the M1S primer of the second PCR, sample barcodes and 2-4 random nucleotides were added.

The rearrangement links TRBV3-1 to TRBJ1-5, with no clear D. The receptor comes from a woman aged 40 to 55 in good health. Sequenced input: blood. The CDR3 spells CASSQGDQPQHF. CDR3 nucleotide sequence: TGCGCCAGCAGCCAAGGAGATCAGCCCCAGCATTTT.